This T cell receptor (beta chain) stems from a study of blood T cells in healthy people across ages. Next came a second PCR, run for roughly 6 to 11 cycles, which used a sample-barcoded 5' primer along with a J-beta primer mix. TCRdb fed the 5' RACE reads into MiXCR, producing one record per CDR3 protein. The data contain 790,000 or so distinct CDR3 sequences, about 47% of them singletons. Many counts were recorded for this clonotype. Its target is not known. Germline CDR1 reads KGHSH; CDR2 reads LQKENI. The CDR3 length is 14 residues. The junction had 2 bases not matched to a gene; V was cut back by 1 base and J by 2 bases. Study outcomes and limitations: More naive CD4+ cells and higher diversity marked long-lived donors relative to aged donors.

V and J are TRBV18 and TRBJ2-7; TRBD1 matches 7 bases. This clonotype was obtained from a man older than 75 in good health. Specimen: blood. CDR3 in amino acids: CASSPRQGTYEQYF. The DNA of the CDR3 is TGTGCCAGCTCACCACGACAGGGAACCTACGAGCAGTACTTC.